A single sample gave rise to the 25 T cell receptor beta chains below, sequenced in a study of T cells in localized non-small cell lung cancer. Some clones are missing from TCRdb's copy, which holds only in-frame ones; the method was immunoSEQ multiplex PCR. The table records 35,000 to 45,000 clones, roughly 86% of them present only once. Sequenced material: peripheral blood, taken before any cancer treatment. These receptor sequences come from a female donor older than 55 with stage I squamous cell lung carcinoma.

The chain is built from TRBV29-1 and TRBJ2-2, with 8 bases identical to TRBD2. Germline V gives CDR1 SQVTM, CDR2 ANQGSEA. Trimming took 7 bases from V and 5 from J; bases not matched to a gene: 6. The CDR3 sequence is 13 residues long. The CDR3 DNA reads as TGCAGCGATAGCGGGGCTAGGACCGGGGAGCTGTTTTTT. This translates into CSDSGARTGELFF.

The rearrangement links TRBV4-3 to TRBJ2-2, with unresolved D. From germline, CDR1 is LGHNA and CDR2 YSLEER. The germline V and J ends were trimmed by 1 base and 4 bases, with 13 bases remaining between them. The CDR3 consists of 16 residues. The CDR3 reads CASSQVLRSITGELFF. The CDR3 nucleotides are TGCGCCAGCAGCCAAGTGTTGCGGAGCATCACCGGGGAGCTGTTTTTT.

The genes are TRBV19 and TRBJ2-5; D call uncertain. The germline CDR1 and CDR2 sequences are LNHDA and SQIVND (reference sequence). V gave up 3 bases and J gave up 4 bases, with 9 bases separating them. The CDR3 totals 13 residues. CDR3 sequence (DNA): TGTGCCAGTAGTATTAACAGACGAGAGACCCAGTACTTC. This codes for CASSINRRETQYF. The complete variable domain, with remaining parts taken from reference TRBV19 and TRBJ2-5, reads DGGITQSPKYLFRKEGQNVTLSCEQNLNHDAMYWYRQDPGQGLRLIYYSQIVNDFQKGDIAEGYSVSREKKESFPLTVTSAQKNPTAFYLCASSINRRETQYFGPGTRLLVL.

This chain joins TRBV6-6 and TRBJ1-3; D is ambiguous. The CDR3 is 14 residues long. The V gene's germline CDR1 is MNHNY and CDR2 SVGAGI (reference sequence). V was shortened by 2 bases and J by 4 bases, with 9 bases between the two germline ends. The CDR3 spells CASSYHDSGNTIYF. The CDR3 region has the DNA TGTGCCAGCAGTTACCACGACTCGGGAAACACCATATATTTT.

The chain combines TRBV21-1 with TRBJ1-1; the table calls TRBD1, which could not be checked here. TRBV21-1 constitutes a pseudogene. The CDR3 contains 15 residues. This CDR3 reads CASSKTGTGRTEAFF. CDR3 DNA sequence: TGTGCCAGCAGCAAAACTGGGACAGGGAGGACTGAAGCTTTCTTT.

The J gene is TRBJ2-1, the V gene TRBV29-1, with TRBD1 identical over 8 bases. Germline values: CDR1 SQVTM, CDR2 ANQGSEA. The CDR3 runs to 13 residues. V lost 6 bases and J lost 3; bases outside the gene matches: 4. CDR3 region: CSVPGQGYNEQFF. The CDR3, as DNA: TGCAGCGTCCCCGGACAGGGCTACAATGAGCAGTTCTTC.

The V call is TRBV18, the J call TRBJ2-5; D is perhaps TRBD1 (6 bases). From germline, CDR1 is KGHSH and CDR2 LQKENI. With 4 bases removed from V and 5 bases from J, the gap between germline ends came to 14 bases. There are 14 residues in the CDR3. CDR3 loop: CASSQGQPPETQYF. DNA for the CDR3: TGTGCCAGCTCACAAGGACAGCCCCCGGAGACCCAGTACTTC.

This chain uses TRBV7-2 with TRBJ1-1, with TRBD1 as a possible D gene (6 bases). In germline, CDR1 is SGHTA, CDR2 FQGNSA. The CDR3 is 15 residues long. Trimming removed 0 bases from V and 4 bases from J, with 12 bases in between. CDR3 loop: CASSLAPRGGTEAFF. CDR3 DNA sequence: TGTGCCAGCAGCTTAGCACCCAGGGGAGGCACTGAAGCTTTCTTT.

The V and J genes are TRBV7-6 and TRBJ2-1, with D perhaps matching TRBD2 (6 bases). Germline CDR1 and CDR2: SGHVS and FNYEAQ. This CDR3 comprises 17 residues. The V end was cut by 0 bases, the J end by 2 bases, with 14 bases between. The CDR3 spells CASSLAGSGKAYNEQFF. The CDR3 coding sequence is TGTGCCAGCAGCTTAGCGGGTAGCGGAAAAGCCTACAATGAGCAGTTCTTC.

This chain links TRBV11-2 with TRBJ2-1, with 8 bases aligning to TRBD1. The V and J ends lost 5 bases and 7 bases, in that order; junction bases with no gene match: 4. Germline V gives CDR1 SGHAT, CDR2 FQNNGV. The CDR3 totals 13 residues. In DNA form, the CDR3 reads TGTGCCAGCAGCCTGACAGGGGTTAATGAGCAGTTCTTC. The encoded protein is CASSLTGVNEQFF.

This clone was seen once. The V gene is TRBV14, the J gene TRBJ2-2, with 10 bases fitting TRBD2. Per germline, CDR1 SGHDN and CDR2 FVKESK. This CDR3 is built from 16 residues. With 1 base clipped from V and 6 bases from J, the junction kept 5 bases outside the gene matches. The CDR3 sequence: CASSQVSGRAPGELFF. As DNA, the CDR3 is TGTGCCAGCAGCCAAGTCAGCGGGAGGGCCCCCGGGGAGCTGTTTTTT.

This clone occurred once. The rearrangement joins TRBV5-4 to TRBJ1-3; D may be TRBD1 (6 bases). The V end lost 0 bases, the J end lost 0 bases, and 13 bases lay between the germline ends. The CDR3 length is 17 residues. Per germline, CDR1 SGHNT and CDR2 YYREEE (reference sequence). As DNA, the CDR3 is TGTGCCAGCAGCTTGGCTGTCAGGGGCCCCTCTGGAAACACCATATATTTT. This encodes CASSLAVRGPSGNTIYF.

J is TRBJ2-1 and V is TRBV5-1; D possibly matches TRBD1 or TRBD2 (5 bases each). CDR1 and CDR2 (germline): SGHRS, YFSETQ. This CDR3 comprises 15 residues. The V gene lost 0 bases and the J gene lost 7 bases, with 14 bases spanning the gap. In DNA, the CDR3 is TGCGCCAGCAGCTTGGGAGGGGTTGATTCAAATGAGCAGTTCTTC. Amino acid sequence: CASSLGGVDSNEQFF.

V usage is TRBV19 and J usage is TRBJ2-3, with 7 nucleotides matching TRBD2. The CDR3 totals 17 residues. V lost 2 bases to trimming and J lost 4 bases; unmatched junction nucleotides: 12. Germline values: CDR1 LNHDA, CDR2 SQIVND (reference sequence). The CDR3 nucleotides are TGTGCCAGTAGTATAACTGGGGCGCTAGCGGTTCCAGATACGCAGTATTTT. Its translation: CASSITGALAVPDTQYF.

This chain joins TRBV4-3 and TRBJ1-2; 7 bases line up with TRBD1. V trimming: 1 base; J trimming: 1 base; junction bases outside the gene matches: 3. Germline V lookup: CDR1 LGHNA, CDR2 YSLEER. The CDR3 extends over 15 amino acids. CDR3 sequence: CASSQVNRGNYGYTF. In nucleotides, the CDR3 is TGCGCCAGCAGCCAAGTCAACAGGGGTAACTATGGCTACACCTTC.

This chain connects TRBV19 to TRBJ1-5; TRBD1 agrees at 7 bases. CDR1 LNHDA and CDR2 SQIVND come from the germline V gene (reference sequence). The CDR3 is 15 amino acids. Unmatched junction bases numbered 8, after V lost 8 bases and J lost 1 base. CDR3 in DNA: TGTGCCAGTCAGGGGGGGGGACGGAGCAATCAGCCCCAGCATTTT. The encoded protein is CASQGGGRSNQPQHF.

The chain couples TRBV30 to TRBJ1-2; unclear D gene. With 3 bases removed from V and 5 bases from J, the gap between germline ends came to 22 bases. This CDR3 spans 16 amino acids. CDR1 GTSNPN and CDR2 SVGIG come from the germline V gene (reference sequence). The CDR3: CAWSLGGGRWRYGYTF. The DNA for the CDR3 is TGTGCCTGGAGCCTCGGTGGAGGGCGTTGGCGTTATGGCTACACCTTC.

The chain links TRBV7-2 to TRBJ2-1; 13 positions match TRBD2. Germline CDR1 and CDR2: SGHTA and FQGNSA. V lost 4 bases and J lost 6; bases outside the gene matches: 3. This CDR3 is 15 amino acids long. Here the CDR3 DNA reads TGTGCCAGCAGCTCACTAGCGGGAGGGCCCAATGAGCAGTTCTTC. It yields the protein CASSSLAGGPNEQFF.

This sequence joins TRBV4-1 and TRBJ2-7; weak D call: TRBD2 (6 bases). V was shortened by 0 bases and J by 2 bases, with 11 bases between the two germline ends. CDR3 length: 15 amino acids. Germline V gene data show CDR1 as MGHRA and CDR2 as YSYEKL. The CDR3 DNA follows: TGCGCCAGCAGCCAAGATAGGACTACCACCTACGAGCAGTACTTC. Protein: CASSQDRTTTYEQYF.

The chain links TRBV28 to TRBJ1-5; D unclear. This CDR3 region has 12 residues. Deletions cut 7 bases from V and 6 bases from J, with 10 bases between. Per germline, CDR1 MDHEN and CDR2 SYDVKM. The CDR3, as DNA: TGTGCCAGCACCCGAGTAGGTCAGCCCCAGCATTTT. Protein: CASTRVGQPQHF.

The chain couples TRBV6-6 to TRBJ2-7; perhaps D is TRBD1 or TRBD2 (5 bases each). Looked up from germline, CDR1 is MNHNY and CDR2 is SVGAGI (reference sequence). V was clipped by 7 bases and J by 2 bases, with 18 bases between them. The length of the CDR3 is 15 residues. The CDR3 coding sequence is TGTGCCAGCACCACCGGGACCCTGATCACCTACGAGCAGTACTTC. This encodes CASTTGTLITYEQYF.

The rearrangement joins TRBV6-5 to TRBJ1-5; D gene ambiguous. Trimming stripped 5 bases from V and 7 bases from J, with 18 bases between. The CDR3 is 15 amino acids. From germline, CDR1 is MNHEY and CDR2 SVGAGI. DNA for the CDR3: TGTGCCAGCAGTCGACTACCGGACTTGGGGCAGCCCCAGCATTTT. The encoded protein is CASSRLPDLGQPQHF.

This sequence joins TRBV30 and TRBJ2-3; D remains ambiguous. Germline CDR1 GTSNPN, CDR2 SVGIG (reference sequence). The CDR3 is 15 amino acids. V was clipped by 1 base and J by 2 bases, with 13 bases between them. CDR3 protein: CAWSGYRLPTDTQYF. Here the CDR3 DNA reads TGTGCCTGGAGTGGTTATCGGCTCCCCACAGATACGCAGTATTTT.

This chain connects TRBV19 to TRBJ2-5; 9 bases match TRBD2. Looked up from germline, CDR1 is LNHDA and CDR2 is SQIVND (reference sequence). This CDR3 is 15 amino acids long. Trimming cost V 5 bases and J 6 bases; bases outside gene matches: 10. CDR3 amino acids: CASSDPSGRFKTQYF. CDR3 DNA: TGTGCCAGTAGTGACCCGAGCGGGAGGTTTAAGACCCAGTACTTC.

V gene TRBV5-1 combines with J gene TRBJ2-1; TRBD2 matches 8 bases. This CDR3 is 16 amino acids long. The germline V gene encodes CDR1 SGHRS and CDR2 YFSETQ. Trimming took 0 bases from V and 7 from J; bases not matched to a gene: 9. The DNA for the CDR3 is TGCGCCAGCAGCTTGGTTAGCGGGAAAAGGGATAATGAGCAGTTCTTC. Amino acid sequence: CASSLVSGKRDNEQFF.